These T cell receptor beta chains were read from a single sample in a study of beta chain features in type 1 diabetes. This table comes from immunoSEQ multiplex PCR, and its TCRdb copy is limited to in-frame clones, with some not included. The top ten clones hold roughly 1% of a sample with hundreds of thousands of clones, roughly 8.8% of them seen once. Specimen: central memory CD4+ T cells from blood. These TCRs come from a man aged 25-45 years with type 1 diabetes. CDR3s include the opening cysteine and the closing phenylalanine or tryptophan. A D gene is named only where the DNA matches it firmly. Size tells how often a clone was seen (once, few, many) or the class of an expanded clone, and some rows leave it out.

CDR3aa: CASSQDPVTVYSYNSPLHF; CDR3nt: TGCGCCAGCAGCCAAGATCCAGTGACAGTGTACTCCTATAATTCACCCCTCCACTTT; abundance: few; v_gene: TRBV4-3; j_gene: TRBJ1-6; d_gene: NA; len: 19
CDR3aa: CASSGRTSGGEQYF; CDR3nt: TGTGCCAGCAGTGGGCGGACTAGCGGGGGTGAGCAGTACTTC; abundance: NA; v_gene: TRBV6-1; j_gene: TRBJ2-7; d_gene: TRBD2; len: 14
CDR3aa: CSAREGLEQYF; CDR3nt: TGCAGTGCTAGAGAAGGACTCGAGCAGTACTTC; abundance: NA; v_gene: TRBV20-1; j_gene: TRBJ2-7; d_gene: NA; len: 11
CDR3aa: CASSPSGAGFNTDTQYF; CDR3nt: TGCGCCAGCAGTCCCAGTGGGGCAGGGTTTAATACAGATACGCAGTATTTT; abundance: few; v_gene: TRBV4-3; j_gene: TRBJ2-3; d_gene: NA; len: 17
CDR3aa: CASSDGGPTDTQYF; CDR3nt: TGTGCCAGCAGTGATGGGGGGCCGACAGATACGCAGTATTTT; abundance: NA; v_gene: TRBV2; j_gene: TRBJ2-3; d_gene: NA; len: 14
CDR3aa: CAWSRAGLSNSYNEQFF; CDR3nt: TGTGCCTGGAGCCGGGCCGGGCTTTCTAACTCCTACAATGAGCAGTTCTTC; abundance: few; v_gene: TRBV30; j_gene: TRBJ2-1; d_gene: NA; len: 17
CDR3aa: CASTQPGRNTEAFF; CDR3nt: TGTGCCAGCACACAACCAGGAAGGAACACTGAAGCTTTCTTT; abundance: few; v_gene: TRBV6-5; j_gene: TRBJ1-1; d_gene: NA; len: 14
CDR3aa: CASSLLGQGYNEQFF; CDR3nt: TGTGCCAGCAGCCTACTGGGACAGGGATACAATGAGCAGTTCTTC; abundance: few; v_gene: TRBV11-2; j_gene: TRBJ2-1; d_gene: TRBD1; len: 15
CDR3aa: CATTGLFLYEQYF; CDR3nt: TGCGCAACCACAGGGCTGTTTCTCTACGAGCAGTACTTC; abundance: NA; v_gene: TRBV6-5; j_gene: TRBJ2-7; d_gene: NA; len: 13
CDR3aa: CASSHRQGPYEQYF; CDR3nt: TGCGCCAGCAGCCACCGACAGGGCCCCTACGAGCAGTACTTC; abundance: NA; v_gene: TRBV4-3; j_gene: TRBJ2-7; d_gene: TRBD1; len: 14
CDR3aa: CATLGGFSEAFF; CDR3nt: TGTGCCACCTTGGGTGGATTCTCTGAAGCTTTCTTT; abundance: NA; v_gene: TRBV5-8; j_gene: TRBJ1-1; d_gene: NA; len: 12
CDR3aa: CASTAGRKAFF; CDR3nt: TGTGCCAGCACGGCGGGCCGAAAAGCTTTCTTT; abundance: many; v_gene: TRBV28; j_gene: TRBJ1-1; d_gene: NA; len: 11
CDR3aa: CASSIGTGIQETQYF; CDR3nt: TGTGCCAGCAGCATCGGGACAGGGATCCAAGAGACCCAGTACTTC; abundance: NA; v_gene: TRBV28; j_gene: TRBJ2-5; d_gene: TRBD1; len: 15
CDR3aa: CASSQSAGSSYNEQFF; CDR3nt: TGTGCCAGCAGCCAATCAGCGGGGTCGTCCTACAATGAGCAGTTCTTC; abundance: NA; v_gene: TRBV7-2; j_gene: TRBJ2-1; d_gene: TRBD2; len: 16
CDR3aa: CASNWGKDEQYF; CDR3nt: TGTGCCAGCAATTGGGGGAAGGACGAGCAGTACTTC; abundance: NA; v_gene: TRBV28; j_gene: TRBJ2-7; d_gene: NA; len: 12
CDR3aa: CASSMAHGQGAFYGYTF; CDR3nt: TGTGCCAGTAGTATGGCCCACGGACAGGGGGCTTTCTATGGCTACACCTTC; abundance: few; v_gene: TRBV19; j_gene: TRBJ1-2; d_gene: TRBD1; len: 17
CDR3aa: CASSPPSRKPQHF; CDR3nt: TGCGCCAGCAGCCCCCCTAGTAGGAAGCCCCAGCATTTT; abundance: NA; v_gene: TRBV23-1; j_gene: TRBJ1-5; d_gene: NA; len: 13